A selection of T cell receptor beta chains follows, all from one sample in a study of T-cell reconstitution after alpha-beta-depleted transplantation in children. TCRdb analysed the PCR reads with MiXCR anew, one entry per CDR3 protein. The table has some 300,000 distinct CDR3 sequences, 10% seen once. The material was PBMCs from the stem cell graft donor, obtained from the stem cell graft. All receptors come from a human donor who donated a stem cell graft to a child with acute lymphoblastic leukemia. The CDR3 runs from the conserved cysteine through the conserved F or W. Fields, in order: CDR3 protein, V gene, J gene, CDR3 length.

CASSGSYNSPLHF,TRBV5-1,TRBJ1-6,13
CASSLAPGVDEAFF,TRBV7-9,TRBJ1-1,14
CASSHSTGLSTDTQYF,TRBV4-3,TRBJ2-3,16
CASSFFGQGFKTQYF,TRBV5-1,TRBJ2-5,15
CAISPDRGGYTF,TRBV10-3,TRBJ1-2,12
CASSLGGSGLHYEQYF,TRBV11-3,TRBJ2-7,16
CASSAWRSNSNQPQHF,TRBV2,TRBJ1-5,16
CASSQGSGRGRPWGADTQYF,TRBV4-2,TRBJ2-3,20
CASSLVTSGNIQYF,TRBV12-3/TRBV12-4,TRBJ2-4,14
CASSDSKLGAGELFF,TRBV6-4,TRBJ2-2,15
CASSFGGTVYNEQFF,TRBV5-1,TRBJ2-1,15